Listed below are T cell receptor beta chains from one sample, sequenced in a study of blood T cell repertoires in COVID-19. Assay: immunoSEQ multiplex PCR; the TCRdb copy retains only in-frame clones and omits some. The table includes 250,000 or so clones, around 88% detected once. Sample: PBMCs or T cells enriched from blood (not recorded which). Every receptor here comes from a middle-aged woman with acute COVID-19. Each CDR3 is given with its conserved first and last residue. D genes are given only for firm matches. Expanded clones get a size class; other rows say once, few or many, or leave the size out.

d_gene | j_gene | v_gene | abundance | CDR3nt | CDR3aa
TRBD2 | TRBJ2-3 | TRBV29-1 | - | TGCAGCGCTGGAGACGGGGGGGGCCCAGATACGCAGTATTTT | CSAGDGGGPDTQYF
- | TRBJ2-7 | TRBV2 | - | TGTGCCAGCGTCGGCGGGACGTTTGGGTTCTACGAGCAGTACTTC | CASVGGTFGFYEQYF
- | TRBJ2-5 | TRBV5-4 | - | TGTGCCAGCAGCTTCGGACACTCCCAAGAGACCCAGTACTTC | CASSFGHSQETQYF
- | TRBJ1-1 | TRBV29-1 | - | TGCAGCGCTAATATCAACACTGAAGCTTTCTTT | CSANINTEAFF
TRBD1 | TRBJ1-6 | TRBV7-9 | - | TGTGCCAGCAGCTCAACCTCCGGGACAGGGGAAAATTCACCCCTCCACTTT | CASSSTSGTGENSPLHF
- | TRBJ1-1 | TRBV6-5 | - | TGTGCCAGCAGTTCACGACGCAGGGGCAGGAACACTGAAGCTTTCTTT | CASSSRRRGRNTEAFF
TRBD1 | TRBJ1-1 | TRBV29-1 | - | TGCAGCGCCTCCGACAGGGGGAACACTGAAGCTTTCTTT | CSASDRGNTEAFF
TRBD2 | TRBJ2-5 | TRBV5-1 | - | TGCGCCAGCAGCTTGGCCCGGGGGGAAGAGACCCAGTACTTC | CASSLARGEETQYF
TRBD1 | TRBJ2-1 | TRBV9 | few | TGTGCCAGCAGCTCCCGGCAGGGGGCATACAATGAGCAGTTCTTC | CASSSRQGAYNEQFF
- | TRBJ1-1 | TRBV30 | once | TGTGCCTGGAGTGTGCAGGGGAACACTGAAGCTTTCTTT | CAWSVQGNTEAFF
- | TRBJ2-3 | TRBV19 | - | TGTGCCAGTAGCATACAGGGCCGCACAGATACGCAGTATTTT | CASSIQGRTDTQYF
- | TRBJ2-3 | TRBV19 | - | TGTGCCAGTAGTATCAGGGGAGCAGATACGCAGTATTTT | CASSIRGADTQYF
- | TRBJ1-5 | TRBV27 | - | TGTGCCAGCAGTTCTATCGATAGCAATCAGCCCCAGCATTTT | CASSSIDSNQPQHF
TRBD1 | TRBJ1-3 | TRBV5-4 | - | TGTGCCAGCAGCTACCTAGGGGGCCACACCATATATTTT | CASSYLGGHTIYF
- | TRBJ1-1 | TRBV19 | - | TGTGCCAGTAGTACCCCCCAGATGAACACTGAAGCTTTCTTT | CASSTPQMNTEAFF
TRBD1 | TRBJ2-1 | TRBV6-5 | - | TGTGCCAGCAGTCTCAGACAGGGGTCCAATGAGCAGTTCTTC | CASSLRQGSNEQFF
TRBD2 | TRBJ2-1 | TRBV6-4 | - | TGTGCCAGCAGCGGGGGGTACAATGAGCAGTTCTTC | CASSGGYNEQFF
- | TRBJ2-7 | TRBV12-5 | - | TGTGCTAGTGCCACGCTAGCCGAGCAGTACTTC | CASATLAEQYF
- | TRBJ1-4 | TRBV18 | once | TGTGCCAGCTCATCGGGGGGTCGGGGCGAAAAACTGTTTTTT | CASSSGGRGEKLFF
TRBD1 | TRBJ1-6 | TRBV2 | - | TGTGCCAGCAGTGGACAGGGGGCGAAGAATTCACCCCTCCACTTT | CASSGQGAKNSPLHF
TRBD1 | TRBJ1-2 | TRBV4-3 | - | TGCGCCAGCAGCCGCCTAACAGGGGGGGACTATGGCTACACCTTC | CASSRLTGGDYGYTF
TRBD1 | TRBJ1-1 | TRBV5-1 | once | TGCGCCAGCAAATTGACAGGGACTGGCACTGAAGCTTTCTTT | CASKLTGTGTEAFF
- | TRBJ1-2 | TRBV7-6 | - | TGTGCCAGCAGCCCCGACGAGGTGGCCGGCTATGGCTACACCTTC | CASSPDEVAGYGYTF
TRBD1 | TRBJ1-1 | TRBV5-1 | - | TGCGCCAGCAGCTTGGGGGACAGGGGGATGAACACTGAAGCTTTCTTT | CASSLGDRGMNTEAFF
TRBD2 | TRBJ2-3 | TRBV7-2 | - | TGTGCCAGCAGCTTAAGGGGCGGAAGCGGGGGGCTCCTTTATACGCAGTATTTT | CASSLRGGSGGLLYTQYF
- | TRBJ1-2 | TRBV7-2 | once | TGTGCCAGCAGCCCTTTAGTAGGCAGCGCTAACTATGGCTACACCTTC | CASSPLVGSANYGYTF
TRBD1 | TRBJ1-2 | TRBV6-2/TRBV6-3 | - | TGTGCCAGCAGCCCTGGACAGGGCCGTTCCTATGGCTACACCTTC | CASSPGQGRSYGYTF
- | TRBJ1-3 | TRBV9 | - | TGTGCCAGCAGCGTAGACAGGGCTGGAAACACCATATATTTT | CASSVDRAGNTIYF
- | TRBJ2-1 | TRBV7-2 | - | TGTGCCAGCAGCTTAGTAGCAGCAGCCACTAAGCAGTTCTTC | CASSLVAAATKQFF
TRBD2 | TRBJ2-4 | TRBV19 | - | TGTGCCAGTAGTCCCACCGGTATGGCGGGAGGGCCGAATATAGCCAAAAACATTCAGTACTTC | CASSPTGMAGGPNIAKNIQYF
- | TRBJ1-1 | TRBV19 | - | TGTGCCAGTACCCTGGATAGGAGGAACACTGAAGCTTTCTTT | CASTLDRRNTEAFF
- | TRBJ2-3 | TRBV10-3 | - | TGTGCCATCAATAGGGACTTATCCACAGATACGCAGTATTTT | CAINRDLSTDTQYF
- | TRBJ1-6 | TRBV28 | - | TGTGCCAGCAGTTTACCCAGGGGCAATAATTCACCCCTCCACTTT | CASSLPRGNNSPLHF
- | TRBJ1-1 | TRBV7-8 | - | TGTGCCAGCAGGACCCAGGCGGGGAACACTGAAGCTTTCTTT | CASRTQAGNTEAFF
- | TRBJ1-2 | TRBV19 | - | TGTGCCAGTAGTATTAGGGACACCCCGACGGAAGGCTACACCTTC | CASSIRDTPTEGYTF